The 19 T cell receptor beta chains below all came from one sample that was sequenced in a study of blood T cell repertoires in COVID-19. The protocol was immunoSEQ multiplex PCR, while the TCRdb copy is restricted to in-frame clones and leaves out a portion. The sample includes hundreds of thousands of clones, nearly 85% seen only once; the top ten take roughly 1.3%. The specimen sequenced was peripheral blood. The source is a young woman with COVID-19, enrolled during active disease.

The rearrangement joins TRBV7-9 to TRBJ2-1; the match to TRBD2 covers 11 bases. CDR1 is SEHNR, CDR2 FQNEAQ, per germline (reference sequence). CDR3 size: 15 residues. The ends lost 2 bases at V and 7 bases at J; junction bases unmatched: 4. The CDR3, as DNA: TGTGCCAGCAGCTTAACTAGCGGGAGTGGTAATGAGCAGTTCTTC. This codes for CASSLTSGSGNEQFF. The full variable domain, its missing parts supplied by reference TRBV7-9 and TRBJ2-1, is DTGVSQNPRHKITKRGQNVTFRCDPISEHNRLYWYRQTLGQGPEFLTYFQNEAQLEKSRLLSDRFSAERPKGSFSTLEIQRTEQGDSAMYLCASSLTSGSGNEQFFGPGTRLTVL.

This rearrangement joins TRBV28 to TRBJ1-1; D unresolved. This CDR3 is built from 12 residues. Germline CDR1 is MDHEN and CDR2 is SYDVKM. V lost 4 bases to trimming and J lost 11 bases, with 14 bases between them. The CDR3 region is CASSSQRLLAFF. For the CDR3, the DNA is TGTGCCAGCAGTTCGCAGCGCCTTCTGGCTTTCTTT.

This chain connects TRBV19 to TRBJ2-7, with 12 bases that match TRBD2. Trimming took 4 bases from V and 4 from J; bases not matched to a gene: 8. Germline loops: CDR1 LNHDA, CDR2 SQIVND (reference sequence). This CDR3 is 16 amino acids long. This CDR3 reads CASSRGTSGSFYEQYF. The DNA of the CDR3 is TGTGCCAGTAGTAGAGGGACTAGCGGGTCCTTTTACGAGCAGTACTTC. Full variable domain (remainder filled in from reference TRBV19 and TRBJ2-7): DGGITQSPKYLFRKEGQNVTLSCEQNLNHDAMYWYRQDPGQGLRLIYYSQIVNDFQKGDIAEGYSVSREKKESFPLTVTSAQKNPTAFYLCASSRGTSGSFYEQYFGPGTRLTVT.

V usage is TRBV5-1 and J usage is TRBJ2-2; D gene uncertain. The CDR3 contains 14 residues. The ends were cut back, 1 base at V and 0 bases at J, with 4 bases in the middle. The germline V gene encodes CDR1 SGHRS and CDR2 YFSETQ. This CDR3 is CASSLIANTGELFF. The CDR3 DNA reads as TGCGCCAGCAGCTTGATCGCGAACACCGGGGAGCTGTTTTTT.

The CDR3 nucleotides read TGTGCCAGCAGCTTAACCACAGGGGTCAATGAGCAGTTCTTC. This translates into CASSLTTGVNEQFF. This chain links TRBV7-9 with TRBJ2-1; 7 bases match TRBD1. V was clipped by 2 bases and J by 6 bases; unmatched bases: 4. The CDR3 runs to 14 residues. Germline CDR1 is SEHNR and CDR2 is FQNEAQ (reference sequence).

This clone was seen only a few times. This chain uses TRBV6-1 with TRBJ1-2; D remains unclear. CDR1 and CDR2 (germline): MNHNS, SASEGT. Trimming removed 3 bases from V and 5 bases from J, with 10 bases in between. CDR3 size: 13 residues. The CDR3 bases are TGTGCCAGCAGTGATACAGAATCGTATGGCTACACCTTC. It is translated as CASSDTESYGYTF.

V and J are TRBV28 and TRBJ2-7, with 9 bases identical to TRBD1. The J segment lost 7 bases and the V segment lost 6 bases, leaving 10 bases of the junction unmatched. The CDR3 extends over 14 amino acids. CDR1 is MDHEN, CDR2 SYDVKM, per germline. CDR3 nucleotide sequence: TGTGCCAGCAGGGGACAGGGTTGGACGTGGGAGCAGTACTTC. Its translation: CASRGQGWTWEQYF.

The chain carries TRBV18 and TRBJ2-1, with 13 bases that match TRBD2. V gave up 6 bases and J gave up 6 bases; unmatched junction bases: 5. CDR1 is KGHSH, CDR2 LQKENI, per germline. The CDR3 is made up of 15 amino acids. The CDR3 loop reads CASSQTSGGFNEQFF. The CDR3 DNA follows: TGTGCCAGCTCCCAGACTAGCGGGGGGTTCAATGAGCAGTTCTTC.

CDR3 protein: CASSPIRTEAFF. The CDR3 DNA follows: TGTGCCAGCAGCCCTATTCGCACTGAAGCTTTCTTT. The chain carries TRBV12-3 or TRBV12-4 and TRBJ1-1; no clear D gene. Trimming removed 6 bases at V and 4 bases at J, with 9 bases between. The CDR3 consists of 12 residues.

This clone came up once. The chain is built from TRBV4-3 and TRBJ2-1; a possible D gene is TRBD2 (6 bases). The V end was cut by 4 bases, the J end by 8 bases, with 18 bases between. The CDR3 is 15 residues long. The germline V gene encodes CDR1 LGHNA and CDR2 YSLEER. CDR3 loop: CASSPKAGGDYEQFF. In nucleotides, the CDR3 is TGCGCCAGCAGCCCTAAGGCAGGCGGGGACTATGAGCAGTTCTTC.

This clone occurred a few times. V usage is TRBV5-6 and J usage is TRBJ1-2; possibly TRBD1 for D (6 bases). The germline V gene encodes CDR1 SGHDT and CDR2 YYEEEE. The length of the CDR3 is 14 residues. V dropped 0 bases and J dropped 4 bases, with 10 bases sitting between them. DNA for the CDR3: TGTGCCAGCAGCTTGGTAGGACAGCTCTATGGCTACACCTTC. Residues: CASSLVGQLYGYTF.

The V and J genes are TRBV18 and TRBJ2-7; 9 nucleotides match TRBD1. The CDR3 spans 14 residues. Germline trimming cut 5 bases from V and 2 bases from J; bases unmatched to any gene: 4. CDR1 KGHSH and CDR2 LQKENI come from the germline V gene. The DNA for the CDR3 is TGTGCCAGCTCAAGGGGACAGGGACCCTACGAGCAGTACTTC. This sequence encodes CASSRGQGPYEQYF.

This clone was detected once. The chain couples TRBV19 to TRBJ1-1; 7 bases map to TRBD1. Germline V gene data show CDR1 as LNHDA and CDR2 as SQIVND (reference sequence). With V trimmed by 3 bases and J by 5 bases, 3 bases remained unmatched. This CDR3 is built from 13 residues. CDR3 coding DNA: TGTGCCAGTAGTATGGGCAGGGGGACTGAAGCTTTCTTT. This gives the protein CASSMGRGTEAFF.

The CDR3 protein is CAWVGLAGPGSYNEQFF. The CDR3 coding sequence is TGTGCCTGGGTGGGACTAGCGGGGCCCGGCTCCTACAATGAGCAGTTCTTC. This chain links TRBV30 with TRBJ2-1, with 13 bases that match TRBD2. Losses at the gene ends were 5 bases for V and 0 bases for J; bases not matched to a gene: 7. CDR1 is GTSNPN, CDR2 SVGIG, per germline (reference sequence). The CDR3 sequence is 17 residues long.

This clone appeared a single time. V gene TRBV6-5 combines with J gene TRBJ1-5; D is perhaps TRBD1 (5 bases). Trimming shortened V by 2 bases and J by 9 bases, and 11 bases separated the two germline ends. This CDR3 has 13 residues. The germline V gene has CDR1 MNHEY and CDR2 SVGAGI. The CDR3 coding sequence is TGTGCCAGCAGTTACGGGGGGGAAGGGCCCCAGCATTTT. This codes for CASSYGGEGPQHF.

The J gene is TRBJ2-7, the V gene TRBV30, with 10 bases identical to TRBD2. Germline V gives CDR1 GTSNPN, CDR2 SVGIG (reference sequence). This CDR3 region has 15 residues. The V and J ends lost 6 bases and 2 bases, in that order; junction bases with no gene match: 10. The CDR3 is CACGSLSGGTYEQYF. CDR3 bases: TGTGCCTGCGGATCCCTTAGCGGGGGGACCTACGAGCAGTACTTC. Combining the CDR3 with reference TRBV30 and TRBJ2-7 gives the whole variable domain SQTIHQWPATLVQPVGSPLSLECTVEGTSNPNLYWYRQAAGRGLQLLFYSVGIGQISSEVPQNLSASRPQDRQFILSSKKLLLSDSGFYLCACGSLSGGTYEQYFGPGTRLTVT.

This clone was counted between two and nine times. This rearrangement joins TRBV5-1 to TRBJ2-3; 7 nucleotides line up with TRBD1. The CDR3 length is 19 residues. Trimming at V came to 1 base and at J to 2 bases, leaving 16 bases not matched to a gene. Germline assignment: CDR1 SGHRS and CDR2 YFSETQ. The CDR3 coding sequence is TGCGCCAGCAGCTTGATGCCCGACAGGGCAGGGCCAAACACAGATACGCAGTATTTT. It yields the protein CASSLMPDRAGPNTDTQYF. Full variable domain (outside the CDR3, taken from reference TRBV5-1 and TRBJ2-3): KAGVTQTPRYLIKTRGQQVTLSCSPISGHRSVSWYQQTPGQGLQFLFEYFSETQRNKGNFPGRFSGRQFSNSRSEMNVSTLELGDSALYLCASSLMPDRAGPNTDTQYFGPGTRLTVL.

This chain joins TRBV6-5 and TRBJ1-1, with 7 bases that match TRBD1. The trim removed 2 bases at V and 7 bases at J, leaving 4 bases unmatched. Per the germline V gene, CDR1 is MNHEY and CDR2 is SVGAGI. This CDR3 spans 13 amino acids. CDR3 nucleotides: TGTGCCAGCAGTTACCAGGACAGGTTTGAAGCTTTCTTT. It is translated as CASSYQDRFEAFF.

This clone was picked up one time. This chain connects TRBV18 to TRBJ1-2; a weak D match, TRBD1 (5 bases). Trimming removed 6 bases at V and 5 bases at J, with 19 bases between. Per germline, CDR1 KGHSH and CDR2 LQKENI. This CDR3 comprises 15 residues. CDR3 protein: CASSAAGVRPYGYTF. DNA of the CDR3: TGTGCCAGCTCGGCCGCGGGGGTGAGGCCTTATGGCTACACCTTC.